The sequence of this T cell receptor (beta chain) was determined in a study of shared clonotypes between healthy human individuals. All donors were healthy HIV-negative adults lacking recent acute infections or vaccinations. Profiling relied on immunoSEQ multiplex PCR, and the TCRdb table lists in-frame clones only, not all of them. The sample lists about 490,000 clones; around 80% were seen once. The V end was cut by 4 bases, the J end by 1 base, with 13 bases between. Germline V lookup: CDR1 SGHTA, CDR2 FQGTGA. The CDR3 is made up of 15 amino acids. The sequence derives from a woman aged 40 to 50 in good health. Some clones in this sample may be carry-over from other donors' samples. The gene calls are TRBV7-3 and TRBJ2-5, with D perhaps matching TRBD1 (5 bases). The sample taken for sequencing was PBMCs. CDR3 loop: CASSSQTGFQETQYF. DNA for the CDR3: TGTGCCAGCAGCTCCCAAACAGGCTTCCAAGAGACCCAGTACTTC.